These 8 T cell receptor beta chains were sequenced from one sample in a study of blood T cell repertoires in COVID-19. Some clones are missing from TCRdb's copy, which holds only in-frame ones; the method was immunoSEQ multiplex PCR. The sample holds approximately 350,000 clones; roughly 90% are singletons and the top ten take roughly 6.6%. Sequencing input: peripheral blood. The receptors were gathered from a woman aged 55 to 70 with COVID-19, enrolled during active disease.

This rearrangement joins TRBV6-4 to TRBJ2-1, with unresolved D. The CDR3 runs to 15 residues. V was pared by 0 bases and J by 2 bases, with 8 bases between. The germline V gene encodes CDR1 MRHNA and CDR2 SNTAGT. The CDR3: CASSDSPLAYNEQFF. As DNA, the CDR3 is TGTGCCAGCAGTGACTCGCCGCTAGCCTACAATGAGCAGTTCTTC.

V usage is TRBV10-3 and J usage is TRBJ1-2; D call uncertain. Trimming left V 3 bases short and J 4 bases short, with 12 bases between. Looked up from germline, CDR1 is ENHRY and CDR2 is SYGVKD. This CDR3 has 14 residues. The DNA of the CDR3 is TGTGCCATCAGTGATCCTCTGCAGTCCTATGGCTACACCTTC. Protein product: CAISDPLQSYGYTF.

This sequence joins TRBV19 and TRBJ1-2, with D hard to call. The V gene's germline CDR1 is LNHDA and CDR2 SQIVND (reference sequence). V lost 6 bases, J lost 2 bases, and 13 bases lay in between. The CDR3 is 14 residues long. The CDR3 DNA sequence: TGTGCCAGTAGATTGGGTGTGGGCAACTATGGCTACACCTTC. It codes for CASRLGVGNYGYTF.

The chain employs TRBV11-3 and TRBJ1-2; TRBD1 aligns across 7 bases. The CDR3 spans 14 residues. The junction had 8 bases not matched to a gene; V was cut back by 3 bases and J by 7 bases. Germline V gene sequence: CDR1 SGHNT, CDR2 YENEEA. This CDR3 reads CASSFSGTDGGYTF. For the CDR3, the DNA is TGTGCCAGCAGCTTCTCCGGGACAGATGGTGGCTACACCTTC.

This chain links TRBV7-3 with TRBJ2-1; tentatively, D is TRBD2 (5 bases). V lost 5 bases and J lost 4, with 15 bases in between. The CDR3 runs to 15 residues. The germline V gene has CDR1 SGHTA and CDR2 FQGTGA. CDR3 DNA sequence: TGTGCCAGCAGCCCCGGAGGTGACCCTTACAATGAGCAGTTCTTC. This sequence encodes CASSPGGDPYNEQFF.

The chain joins TRBV12-3 or TRBV12-4 to TRBJ2-1; D is perhaps TRBD1 (5 bases). The germline V and J ends were trimmed by 5 bases and 6 bases, with 8 bases remaining between them. The CDR3 is 12 amino acids. CDR3 residues: CASSLTGNEQFF. CDR3 sequence (DNA): TGTGCCAGCAGTCTTACAGGCAATGAGCAGTTCTTC.

This clone was seen a few times. The chain is built from TRBV5-5 and TRBJ1-4, with 9 bases that match TRBD1. Germline-derived CDR1 and CDR2 are SGHKS and YYEKEE (reference sequence). The CDR3 consists of 16 residues. The junction had 4 bases not matched to a gene; V was cut back by 4 bases and J by 0 bases. CDR3 protein: CASSQDRGATNEKLFF. CDR3 bases: TGTGCCAGCAGCCAGGACAGGGGTGCAACTAATGAAAAACTGTTTTTT.

V gene TRBV18 combines with J gene TRBJ1-2; 9 positions match TRBD1. Germline assignment: CDR1 KGHSH and CDR2 LQKENI. Unmatched junction bases numbered 15, after V lost 5 bases and J lost 8 bases. This CDR3 spans 16 amino acids. The CDR3 here is CASSSGTGKAAAGYTF. CDR3 DNA: TGTGCCAGCTCATCCGGGACAGGGAAGGCGGCGGCGGGCTACACCTTC.